The clone carrying this T cell receptor (beta chain) occurred many times. Antigen specificity is unknown. V lost 1 base and J lost 6, with 9 bases in between. Looked up from germline, CDR1 is SGHKS and CDR2 is YYEKEE (reference sequence). The CDR3 is made up of 13 amino acids. This record belongs to a study of T-cell reconstitution after alpha-beta-depleted transplantation in children. Unique molecular identifiers were incorporated into the prepared TCRbeta library. MiXCR, run by TCRdb on the PCR reads, gives a single entry per CDR3 protein. This repertoire shows just over 200,000 distinct CDR3 sequences, about 8.2% found once; its top ten account for roughly 36%. Study-wide points: T-cell counts and diversity at one year post-transplant came mainly from newly produced T cells. High day-60 TCRbeta diversity in some patients came from surviving recipient T cells and thymic progenitors. Reports say that about two months after transplant, the alpha-beta T cells came out of several hundred graft clones that had expanded.

The rearrangement joins TRBV5-5 to TRBJ2-3; D is unresolved. Source: PBMCs, mostly from graft donor cells, taken 360 days after TCRalphabeta/CD19-depleted stem cell transplant. This sequence originates from a male patient between 2 and 15 years old who had a stem cell transplant for acute myeloid leukemia, so the T cells may come from the graft donor. CDR3 sequence reads: CASSLPATDTQYF. In DNA, the CDR3 is TGTGCCAGCAGCTTGCCAGCCACGGATACGCAGTATTTT.